This TCR beta chain was recovered during a study of shared clonotypes between healthy human individuals. Between the trimmed V and J ends, which lost 5 bases and 8 bases, there was a span of 7 bases. The CDR3 runs to 11 residues. From germline, CDR1 is SGHNT and CDR2 YENEEA. Naive CD8 cells, CD45RO-negative and positively selected for CCR7, excluded terminally differentiated effector memory CD45RA+ cells. Some 30,000 T cell genomes, or about 200 ng DNA, went into the sorted-subset replicate PCRs. The method was immunoSEQ multiplex PCR; TCRdb's version includes in-frame clones alone and lacks a portion of them. This sample has some 600,000 clones, with approximately 96% found just once.

This TCR was recovered from a woman aged 30 to 39 in good health. This rearrangement joins TRBV11-3 to TRBJ2-1; possibly TRBD1 for D (5 bases). Sequencing was done on a sample of naive CD8+ T cells sorted from blood. CDR3 region: CASSVGDEQFF. The CDR3 DNA follows: TGTGCCAGCAGCGTAGGGGATGAGCAGTTCTTC.